The source of this TCR beta chain is a study of tumor-infiltrating lymphocytes in localized non-small cell lung cancer. About the research overall: Tumor tissue and non-adjacent uninvolved lung came from each patient.

TCRdb's table, derived via immunoSEQ multiplex PCR, lists solely in-frame clones and lacks some. The sample carries 11,000 to 15,000 clones, roughly 82% recorded once. The CDR3 sequence is 15 residues long. CDR1 and CDR2 from the germline V gene are LNHDA and SQIVND (reference sequence). V gave up 4 bases and J gave up 0 bases, with 7 bases separating them. The sequenced material came from lung tumor tissue. The receptor's source is a human donor with non-small cell lung cancer. The rearrangement joins TRBV19 to TRBJ2-6; maybe TRBD1 (5 bases). The CDR3 spells CASSRTLSGANVLTF. The CDR3 bases are TGTGCCAGTAGTAGGACACTCTCTGGGGCCAACGTCCTGACTTTC.